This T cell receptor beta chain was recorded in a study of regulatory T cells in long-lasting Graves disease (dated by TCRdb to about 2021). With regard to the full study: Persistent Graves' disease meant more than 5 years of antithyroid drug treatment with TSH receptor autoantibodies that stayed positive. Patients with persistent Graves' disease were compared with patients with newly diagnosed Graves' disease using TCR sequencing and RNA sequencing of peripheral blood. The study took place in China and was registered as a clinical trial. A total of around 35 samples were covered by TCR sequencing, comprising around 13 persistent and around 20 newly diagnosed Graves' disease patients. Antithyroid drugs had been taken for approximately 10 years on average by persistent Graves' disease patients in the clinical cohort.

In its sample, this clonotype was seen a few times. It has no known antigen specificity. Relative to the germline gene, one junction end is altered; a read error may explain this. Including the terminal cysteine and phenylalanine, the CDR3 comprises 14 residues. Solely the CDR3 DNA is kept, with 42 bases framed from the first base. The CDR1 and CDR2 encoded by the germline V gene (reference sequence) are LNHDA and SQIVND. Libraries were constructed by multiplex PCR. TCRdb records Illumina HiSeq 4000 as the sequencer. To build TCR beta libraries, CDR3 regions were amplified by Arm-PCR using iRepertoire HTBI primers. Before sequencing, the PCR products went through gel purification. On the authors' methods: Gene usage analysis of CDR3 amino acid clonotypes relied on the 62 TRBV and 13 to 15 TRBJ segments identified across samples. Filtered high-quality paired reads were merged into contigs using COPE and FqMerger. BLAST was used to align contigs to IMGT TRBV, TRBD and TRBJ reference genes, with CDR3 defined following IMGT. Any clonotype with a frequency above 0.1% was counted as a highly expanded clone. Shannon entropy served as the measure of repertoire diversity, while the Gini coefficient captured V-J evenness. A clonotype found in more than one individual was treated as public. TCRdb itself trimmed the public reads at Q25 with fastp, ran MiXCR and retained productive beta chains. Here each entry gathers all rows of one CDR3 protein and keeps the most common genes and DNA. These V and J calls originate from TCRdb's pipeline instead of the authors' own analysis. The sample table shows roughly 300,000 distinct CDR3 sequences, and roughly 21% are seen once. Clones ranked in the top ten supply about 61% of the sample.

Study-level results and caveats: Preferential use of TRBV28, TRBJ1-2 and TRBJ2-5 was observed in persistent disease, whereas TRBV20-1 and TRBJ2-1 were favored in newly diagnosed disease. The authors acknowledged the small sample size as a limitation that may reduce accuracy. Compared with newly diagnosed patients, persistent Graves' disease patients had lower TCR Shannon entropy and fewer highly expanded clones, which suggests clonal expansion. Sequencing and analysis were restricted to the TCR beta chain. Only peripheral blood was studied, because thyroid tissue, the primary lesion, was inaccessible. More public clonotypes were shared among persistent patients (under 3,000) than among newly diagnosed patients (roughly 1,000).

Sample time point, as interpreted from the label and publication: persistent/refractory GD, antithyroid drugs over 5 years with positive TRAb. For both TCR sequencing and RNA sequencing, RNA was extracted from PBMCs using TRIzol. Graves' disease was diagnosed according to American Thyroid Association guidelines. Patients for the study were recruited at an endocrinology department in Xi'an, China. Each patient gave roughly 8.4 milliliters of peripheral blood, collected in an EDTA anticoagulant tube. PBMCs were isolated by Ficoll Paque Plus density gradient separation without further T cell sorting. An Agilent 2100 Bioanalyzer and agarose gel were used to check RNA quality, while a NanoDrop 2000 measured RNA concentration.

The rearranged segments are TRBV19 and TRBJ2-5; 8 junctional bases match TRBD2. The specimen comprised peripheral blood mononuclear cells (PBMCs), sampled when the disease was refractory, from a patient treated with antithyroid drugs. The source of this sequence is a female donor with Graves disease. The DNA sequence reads TGTGCCAGTAGTCACGGTTATAGCGGGACCCATACCAACTTC. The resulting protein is CASSHGYSGTHTNF.